This TCR beta chain was obtained from a study of OX40 agonist ivuxolimab in advanced cancers. Study overall: At 0.01 to 10 mg/kg, ivuxolimab was administered intravenously to patients every 2 weeks. Partial responses were seen in three patients, one with hepatocellular carcinoma and two with cutaneous melanoma.

Sequencing was performed with immunoSEQ multiplex PCR; in TCRdb, only in-frame clones are kept and a portion is missing. The sample lists some 57,000 clones; 70% to 90% were seen once. Germline V lookup: CDR1 KGHSH, CDR2 LQKENI. V was shortened by 1 base and J by 9 bases, with 10 bases between the two germline ends. This CDR3 region has 13 residues. Material: CD4+ or CD8+ T cells sorted from blood, obtained in a trial of the OX40 agonist ivuxolimab. The TCR originated in an adult with an advanced solid tumor such as melanoma, head and neck, liver or kidney cancer. The V and J genes are TRBV18 and TRBJ2-1; D ambiguous. CDR3 bases: TGTGCCAGCTCACCACTTTCCGGGCGTGAGCAGTTCTTC. This translates into CASSPLSGREQFF.